What follows are 25 T cell receptor beta chains derived from one specimen sequenced in a study of shared clonotypes between healthy human individuals. Profiled with immunoSEQ multiplex PCR; TCRdb holds only in-frame clones, not every one. Among around 2.1 million clones listed, 85% to 95% were seen once. Naive CD8 populations comprised CD45RO-negative cells positively selected for CCR7, excluding terminally differentiated effector memory CD45RA+ cells. Sequencing used naive CD8+ T cells from PBMCs. These receptors were collected from a man aged 18 to 29 in good health. Some clones in this sample may be carry-over from other donors' samples.

The V and J genes are TRBV4-2 and TRBJ2-2, with 7 bases aligning to TRBD2. This CDR3 region has 16 residues. Per germline, CDR1 LGHNA and CDR2 YNFKEQ. Trimming took 4 bases from V and 4 from J; bases not matched to a gene: 9. DNA of the CDR3: TGTGCCAGCAGCCCCTGGGAGGGGCATCGCACCGGGGAGCTGTTTTTT. It yields the protein CASSPWEGHRTGELFF.

This clone was seen a single time. The chain recombines TRBV29-1 with TRBJ2-7, with 15 bases aligning to TRBD2. The length of the CDR3 is 16 residues. Germline CDR1 is SQVTM and CDR2 is ANQGSEA. V shed 4 bases and J 7 bases; nucleotides not matched to a gene: 11. CDR3 coding DNA: TGCAGCGTTGTGGGGACTAGCGGGAGGAGGTCGGGGGAGCAGTACTTC. Encoded protein: CSVVGTSGRRSGEQYF.

The chain employs TRBV7-9 and TRBJ1-1; D is possibly TRBD1 (5 bases). Germline CDR1 SEHNR, CDR2 FQNEAQ (reference sequence). The CDR3 runs 15 residues. The V gene lost 2 bases and the J gene lost 3 bases, with 13 bases spanning the gap. The CDR3 DNA reads as TGTGCCAGCAGCTTAATAACTGGGGGGTACACTGAAGCTTTCTTT. It specifies CASSLITGGYTEAFF.

V is TRBV14 and J is TRBJ1-1; the D gene is possibly TRBD1 (6 bases). V gave up 4 bases and J gave up 7 bases, with 16 bases separating them. Per germline, CDR1 SGHDN and CDR2 FVKESK. CDR3 length: 14 amino acids. The CDR3 here is CASSRPTGTHEAFF. The CDR3 DNA reads TGTGCCAGCAGCCGACCGACAGGTACCCATGAAGCTTTCTTT. Filled out from reference TRBV14 and TRBJ1-1, the complete variable domain reads EAGVTQFPSHSVIEKGQTVTLRCDPISGHDNLYWYRRVMGKEIKFLLHFVKESKQDESGMPNNRFLAERTGGTYSTLKVQPAELEDSGVYFCASSRPTGTHEAFFGQGTRLTVV.

This clone was recorded only once. The rearrangement links TRBV7-9 to TRBJ2-7; no firm D call. This CDR3 contains 13 residues. V gave up 10 bases and J gave up 3 bases, with 16 bases separating them. Germline loops: CDR1 SEHNR, CDR2 FQNEAQ (reference sequence). The DNA for the CDR3 is TGTGCCACCTTGGCTGCCCCTTACTACGAGCAGTACTTC. It yields the protein CATLAAPYYEQYF.

The V and J genes are TRBV20-1 and TRBJ2-7, with D unresolved. The CDR3 is 11 amino acids. Germline V CDR1 and CDR2: DFQATT, SNEGSKA (reference sequence). Trimming took off 5 bases at V and 3 bases at J, with 8 bases between the two ends. CDR3 amino acids: CSAGIGYEQYF. The CDR3, as DNA: TGCAGTGCTGGCATTGGCTACGAGCAGTACTTC.

The V and J genes are TRBV7-9 and TRBJ2-1; TRBD1 matches 8 bases. In germline, CDR1 is SEHNR, CDR2 FQNEAQ (reference sequence). CDR3 length equals 13 residues. V lost 5 bases, J lost 9 bases, and 6 bases stayed unmatched. The DNA of the CDR3 is TGTGCCAGCAGCCCCCGGACAGGGCTTGAGCAGTTCTTC. Its protein is CASSPRTGLEQFF.

The V and J genes are TRBV7-9 and TRBJ2-3; the D call may be TRBD1 or TRBD2 (5 bases each). This CDR3 spans 15 amino acids. The ends were cut back, 5 bases at V and 1 base at J, with 13 bases in the middle. Germline V gene data show CDR1 as SEHNR and CDR2 as FQNEAQ (reference sequence). CDR3 DNA: TGTGCCAGCAGCCTACCCCGGGGACGCACAGATACGCAGTATTTT. Protein product: CASSLPRGRTDTQYF.

This clone was recorded a few times. The V call is TRBV4-1, the J call TRBJ1-1, with 7 bases fitting TRBD1. Germline assignment: CDR1 MGHRA and CDR2 YSYEKL. The length of the CDR3 is 15 residues. J gave up 4 bases and V 3 bases, and 8 bases lay outside the gene matches. CDR3 loop: CASSHGEQGFTEAFF. The CDR3 region has the DNA TGCGCCAGCAGCCACGGAGAACAGGGGTTCACTGAAGCTTTCTTT.

A note on this clone: Other nucleotide sequences from this sample produce the same CDR3. The chain uses TRBV28 and TRBJ2-1; 9 bases are a match to TRBD1. Germline CDR1 is MDHEN and CDR2 is SYDVKM. Trimming at V came to 4 bases and at J to 1 base, leaving 2 bases not matched to a gene. The CDR3 spans 15 residues. CDR3 sequence (DNA): TGTGCCAGCAGTTCCGGGACAGGGTCCTACAATGAGCAGTTCTTC. Its translation: CASSSGTGSYNEQFF.

This chain uses TRBV28 with TRBJ2-1; 7 positions match TRBD1. Looked up from germline, CDR1 is MDHEN and CDR2 is SYDVKM. J gave up 6 bases and V 7 bases, and 9 bases lay outside the gene matches. This CDR3 spans 14 amino acids. CDR3 DNA sequence: TGTGCCAGCAATCTCCAGACAGGGACCAATGAGCAGTTCTTC. Translating it yields CASNLQTGTNEQFF.

The chain employs TRBV6-1 and TRBJ1-3; the D gene is possibly TRBD1 (6 bases). V gave up 6 bases and J gave up 3 bases, with 12 bases separating them. The CDR3 spans 14 residues. The germline CDR1 and CDR2 sequences are MNHNS and SASEGT. The CDR3 loop is CASSPQGSGNTIYF. The DNA for the CDR3 is TGTGCCAGCAGCCCTCAGGGGAGTGGAAACACCATATATTTT.

CDR3 region: CASSFSGQGAWETQYF. The DNA for the CDR3 is TGTGCCAGCAGTTTCTCAGGACAGGGGGCATGGGAGACCCAGTACTTC. The chain is built from TRBV27 and TRBJ2-5; 11 positions agree with TRBD1. Germline V gene data show CDR1 as MNHEY and CDR2 as SMNVEV (reference sequence). Losses at the gene ends were 3 bases for V and 5 bases for J; bases not matched to a gene: 8. CDR3 length: 16 residues.

This rearrangement joins TRBV28 to TRBJ2-5, with D unresolved. Germline CDR1 and CDR2: MDHEN and SYDVKM. The CDR3 extends over 13 amino acids. V lost 6 bases and J lost 5, with 13 bases in between. The DNA of the CDR3 is TGTGCCAGCAGGCTGGAGAGTACGGAGACCCAGTACTTC. Its protein product is CASRLESTETQYF.

This chain links TRBV7-8 with TRBJ2-3; TRBD1 agrees at 7 bases. In germline, CDR1 is SGHVS, CDR2 FQNEAQ. This CDR3 comprises 16 residues. V shed 3 bases, J shed 4 bases, and the junction held 10 bases outside the gene matches. As DNA, the CDR3 is TGTGCCAGCAGCTTTGCAGGGGGAGTCGGAGCAGATACGCAGTATTTT. Protein sequence: CASSFAGGVGADTQYF.

This chain uses TRBV4-1 with TRBJ1-2; 7 bases are shared with TRBD1. After removal of 5 bases from V and 5 bases from J, the junction contained 11 bases not matched to a gene. CDR3 length equals 15 residues. Germline V gene lookup returns CDR1 MGHRA and CDR2 YSYEKL. The CDR3 nucleotides are TGCGCCAGCAGCTTCCGGGACAGACAACTATATGGCTACACCTTC. As protein: CASSFRDRQLYGYTF.

The chain joins TRBV19 to TRBJ1-5; 8 bases map to TRBD1. The V and J ends lost 6 bases and 4 bases, in that order; junction bases with no gene match: 8. CDR1 and CDR2 (germline): LNHDA, SQIVND (reference sequence). The CDR3 totals 15 residues. CDR3 sequence (DNA): TGTGCCAGTAGCCCAGGGACAGGTTGGAATCAGCCCCAGCATTTT. Amino acid sequence: CASSPGTGWNQPQHF.

V usage is TRBV21-1 and J usage is TRBJ2-2; the table gives TRBD2 as D, unverified against the DNA. TRBV21-1 is classified as a pseudogene. The CDR3 runs to 16 residues. The DNA for the CDR3 is TGTGCCAGCAGAAAACCCCAGCGGAGGGGAACCGGGGAGCTGTTTTTT. Translated, it gives CASRKPQRRGTGELFF.

This clone was detected once. J is TRBJ2-6 and V is TRBV7-9, with 8 nucleotides matching TRBD1. The length of the CDR3 is 17 residues. The J segment lost 3 bases and the V segment lost 3 bases, leaving 7 bases of the junction unmatched. Germline loops: CDR1 SEHNR, CDR2 FQNEAQ (reference sequence). The CDR3 spells CASSFRQGADGANVLTF. CDR3 coding DNA: TGTGCCAGCAGCTTCAGGCAGGGGGCGGATGGGGCCAACGTCCTGACTTTC.

This chain uses TRBV27 with TRBJ2-6; tentatively, D is TRBD1 (6 bases). The CDR3 length is 18 residues. Germline-derived CDR1 and CDR2 are MNHEY and SMNVEV (reference sequence). Trimming took off 4 bases at V and 4 bases at J, with 20 bases between the two ends. The CDR3 protein is CASSSRGTPRPGANVLTF. Written as DNA, the CDR3 is TGTGCCAGCAGTTCTCGAGGGACACCAAGACCCGGGGCCAACGTCCTGACTTTC.

DNA for the CDR3: TGTGCCACCAGCAGCCGCCGAAATAGCGGGCGATCTGGGGCCAACGTCCTGACTTTC. Amino acids: CATSSRRNSGRSGANVLTF. The gene calls are TRBV15 and TRBJ2-6, with TRBD2 matching over 7 bases. J gave up 1 base and V 3 bases, and 12 bases lay outside the gene matches. The CDR3 runs to 19 residues. Per the germline V gene, CDR1 is LNHNV and CDR2 is YYDKDF (reference sequence). Full variable domain (outside the CDR3, taken from reference TRBV15 and TRBJ2-6): DAMVIQNPRYQVTQFGKPVTLSCSQTLNHNVMYWYQQKSSQAPKLLFHYYDKDFNNEADTPDNFQSRRPNTSFCFLDIRSPGLGDTAMYLCATSSRRNSGRSGANVLTFGAGSRLTVL.

This clone was detected a few times. The chain employs TRBV28 and TRBJ1-5; weak D call: TRBD1 (5 bases). There are 16 residues in the CDR3. CDR1 and CDR2 from the germline V gene are MDHEN and SYDVKM. Trimming shortened V by 0 bases and J by 0 bases, and 9 bases separated the two germline ends. CDR3 in amino acids: CASSLWGGNSNQPQHF. The CDR3 coding sequence is TGTGCCAGCAGTTTATGGGGGGGGAATAGCAATCAGCCCCAGCATTTT.

Only one count was recorded for this clone. The V gene is TRBV2, the J gene TRBJ1-2; no clear D gene. The CDR3 extends over 15 amino acids. CDR1 is SNHLY and CDR2 is FYNNEI in the germline V gene. Deletions cut 0 bases from V and 4 bases from J, with 12 bases between. The CDR3 region has the DNA TGTGCCAGCAGTGAAGCGCTTGGGCAGGCCTATGGCTACACCTTC. Protein product: CASSEALGQAYGYTF.

This clone has only one observation. CDR3 loop: CASSLKGTQYF. The DNA of the CDR3 is TGTGCCAGCAGTTTGAAGGGTACGCAGTATTTT. The rearrangement links TRBV27 to TRBJ2-3; D remains unclear. Germline CDR1 is MNHEY and CDR2 is SMNVEV (reference sequence). The ends were cut back, 3 bases at V and 8 bases at J, with 6 bases in the middle. The CDR3 covers 11 residues.

The rearrangement joins TRBV28 to TRBJ1-2; possibly TRBD1 for D (5 bases). This CDR3 has 14 amino acids. Germline CDR1 is MDHEN and CDR2 is SYDVKM. The ends were cut back, 7 bases at V and 5 bases at J, with 17 bases in the middle. CDR3 coding DNA: TGTGCCAGCACCAAATGGGACGGTTTGTATGGCTACACCTTC. Encoded protein: CASTKWDGLYGYTF.